The rows below give T cell receptor beta chains drawn from one sample of a study of shared clonotypes between healthy human individuals. Clones were read by immunoSEQ multiplex PCR, and TCRdb kept only the in-frame ones, dropping some. The table has around 2.1 million clones, 85% to 95% seen once; the top ten hold about 1.8%. Sequencing was performed on naive CD8+ T cells from PBMCs. Receptors were obtained from a man aged 18 to 30 in good health. Some clones in this sample may be carry-over from other donors' samples. CDR3s include the opening cysteine and the closing phenylalanine or tryptophan. Not every row has a clone size; where given, it reads once, few, many or a size class.

>TRBV27|once
CASSLVGGPRGMNTEAFF
>TRBV7-7|-
CASSFRLASDEQFF
>TRBV7-9|-
CASSLGAETYEQYF
>TRBV19|-
CASRERTAPNEKLFF
>TRBV4-2|-
CASSQGSYEQYF
>TRBV30|-
CAWSVGPSIRDEQFF
>TRBV5-4|-
CALGGTGELFF
>TRBV9|-
CASSVARYSYEQYF
>TRBV19|-
CASSIGRDFRLNTEAFF
>TRBV7-9|-
CASSLALGEGTQYF
>TRBV19|-
CASSIVYRGDEQFF
>TRBV7-9|-
CASSSGTAHGYTF
>TRBV27|-
CASGGLAAYNEQFF
>TRBV5-1|-
CASSWTGEPYNEQFF
>TRBV6-5|-
CASSPRGVGAFF
>TRBV2|-
CASSEGQAASYEQYF
>TRBV6-5|-
CASSSNSWLGNQPQHF